These 10 T cell receptor beta chains share one sample of origin, sequenced in a study of blood T cell repertoires in COVID-19. The assay was immunoSEQ multiplex PCR, and TCRdb's table has in-frame clones only and misses some. The table shows roughly 100,000 clones, with 70% to 85% occurring only once. The sequenced sample consisted of peripheral blood. Every receptor here comes from a woman over 75 with active or convalescent COVID-19.

In regard to this clone: The identical CDR3 is also encoded by other nucleotide sequences in the sample. The chain joins TRBV6-5 to TRBJ1-1, with a possible D match to TRBD1 (5 bases). The ends were cut back, 3 bases at V and 1 base at J, with 6 bases in the middle. The CDR3 consists of 13 residues. Germline V gives CDR1 MNHEY, CDR2 SVGAGI. The CDR3 coding sequence is TGTGCCAGCAGTTATACAGGGAACACTGAAGCTTTCTTT. It specifies CASSYTGNTEAFF.

The V call is TRBV5-6, the J call TRBJ2-3; D ambiguous. V dropped 2 bases and J dropped 1 base, with 11 bases sitting between them. The V gene's germline CDR1 is SGHDT and CDR2 YYEEEE. This CDR3 comprises 15 residues. CDR3 bases: TGTGCCAGCAGCTTCATGGTAACGGGCACAGATACGCAGTATTTT. Translation: CASSFMVTGTDTQYF.

This clone was recorded at least ten times. The V gene is TRBV30, the J gene TRBJ1-3; D may be TRBD1 (5 bases). V was cut by 3 bases and J by 0 bases, with 9 bases left in between. Germline V lookup: CDR1 GTSNPN, CDR2 SVGIG (reference sequence). The CDR3 consists of 14 residues. CDR3: CAWRGAGSGNTIYF. CDR3 nucleotides: TGTGCCTGGAGAGGGGCCGGCTCTGGAAACACCATATATTTT.

The V and J genes are TRBV7-2 and TRBJ2-5; tentative D call: TRBD2 (6 bases). The ends were cut back, 6 bases at V and 5 bases at J, with 19 bases in the middle. Looked up from germline, CDR1 is SGHTA and CDR2 is FQGNSA. CDR3 length: 15 amino acids. Here the CDR3 DNA reads TGTGCCAGCAGTAATATAGGCGGGGAGCGCGAGACCCAGTACTTC. It codes for CASSNIGGERETQYF.

This sequence joins TRBV28 and TRBJ1-4; no clear D. The CDR3 extends over 16 amino acids. Germline CDR1 is MDHEN and CDR2 is SYDVKM. V was trimmed by 4 bases and J by 7 bases, leaving 19 bases between them. The CDR3 bases are TGTGCCAGCAGTTCGAAGGGAATCGGACGGGGTGAAAAACTGTTTTTT. Residues: CASSSKGIGRGEKLFF.

CDR3 DNA sequence: TGTGCCAGCAGTCCGGACAGGGGCGATTGGCAGCCCCAGCATTTT. It specifies CASSPDRGDWQPQHF. This chain joins TRBV2 and TRBJ1-5; TRBD1 aligns across 9 bases. Germline CDR1 SNHLY, CDR2 FYNNEI. V shed 5 bases, J shed 7 bases, and the junction held 9 bases outside the gene matches. There are 15 residues in the CDR3.

The rearrangement joins TRBV30 to TRBJ2-2; D perhaps matches TRBD1 (6 bases). Trimming removed 4 bases from V and 7 bases from J, with 7 bases in between. The CDR3 runs 11 residues. Germline loops: CDR1 GTSNPN, CDR2 SVGIG (reference sequence). The CDR3 protein is CAWNRDGELFF. The CDR3, as DNA: TGTGCCTGGAACAGGGACGGGGAGCTGTTTTTT.

A remark on this clone: Within the sample, other DNA sequences also encode this same CDR3. The chain employs TRBV5-1 and TRBJ2-7; tentatively, D is TRBD1 (5 bases). CDR1 and CDR2 from the germline V gene are SGHRS and YFSETQ. CDR3 size: 13 residues. Between the trimmed V and J ends, which lost 4 bases and 2 bases, there was a span of 10 bases. CDR3 loop: CASSPQGTYEQYF. In DNA form, the CDR3 reads TGCGCCAGCAGCCCGCAGGGTACCTACGAGCAGTACTTC.

This clone was observed a handful of times. The chain carries TRBV3-1 (or the pseudogene TRBV3-2) and TRBJ2-1, with D perhaps matching TRBD1 (5 bases). V was clipped by 2 bases and J by 6 bases, with 11 bases between them. The CDR3 is made up of 14 amino acids. Germline loops: CDR1 LGHDT, CDR2 YNNKEL (reference sequence). The CDR3 loop is CASSQPDIINEQFF. The CDR3 bases are TGTGCCAGCAGCCAACCGGACATAATCAATGAGCAGTTCTTC.

This chain links TRBV6-5 with TRBJ1-1; the match to TRBD1 covers 10 bases. This CDR3 is built from 11 residues. Trimming at V came to 10 bases and at J to 8 bases, leaving 4 bases not matched to a gene. CDR1 is MNHEY, CDR2 SVGAGI, per germline. The CDR3 bases are TGTGCCATCAGGGACAGGGGAGAAGCTTTCTTT. It encodes CAIRDRGEAFF.